The rows below give T cell receptor beta chains drawn from one sample of a study of blood T cell repertoires in COVID-19. Produced via immunoSEQ multiplex PCR; TCRdb's table is partial and in-frame only. The sample includes more than 300,000 clones, more than 70% seen only once; the top ten take 0.95% to 1.5%. What was sequenced was peripheral blood. The receptors stem from a woman aged 45-60 years with acute or convalescent COVID-19. Each CDR3 is given with its conserved first and last residue. D genes are given only for firm matches. Rows may omit the clone size; those that give it use once, few, many or a size class.

clone size	J gene	V gene	D gene	CDR3 protein	CDR3 DNA
NA	TRBJ2-1	TRBV11-2	NA	CASSFGGNNEQFF	TGTGCCAGCAGCTTCGGAGGAAACAATGAGCAGTTCTTC
few	TRBJ2-5	TRBV19	TRBD1	CASSTIDRVGETQYF	TGTGCCAGTAGTACCATCGACAGGGTGGGAGAGACCCAGTACTTC
NA	TRBJ2-5	TRBV2	TRBD1	CASSEATGFQETQYF	TGTGCCAGCAGTGAGGCGACAGGGTTCCAAGAGACCCAGTACTTC
NA	TRBJ1-1	TRBV30	NA	CAWSLKLGGEAFF	TGTGCCTGGAGCCTCAAATTGGGGGGGGAAGCTTTCTTT
NA	TRBJ2-5	TRBV9	TRBD1	CASSVGWDRQETQYF	TGTGCCAGCAGCGTAGGTTGGGACAGACAAGAGACCCAGTACTTC
once	TRBJ2-6	TRBV9	NA	CASSAKTNPGANVLTF	TGTGCCAGCAGCGCAAAGACTAATCCTGGGGCCAACGTCCTGACTTTC
NA	TRBJ1-2	TRBV18	NA	CASSPDSNYGYTF	TGTGCCAGCTCACCCGACAGTAACTATGGCTACACCTTC
NA	TRBJ1-2	TRBV29-1	NA	CSVGAGEYGYTF	TGCAGCGTTGGGGCGGGGGAATATGGCTACACCTTC
once	TRBJ2-7	TRBV6-5	TRBD2	CASRRGLVSYEQYF	TGTGCCAGCAGGAGGGGACTAGTTTCCTACGAGCAGTACTTC
NA	TRBJ1-2	TRBV6-6	NA	CASSHGGMQSYGYTF	TGTGCCAGCAGTCACGGGGGGATGCAAAGCTATGGCTACACCTTC
NA	TRBJ1-1	TRBV5-1	NA	CASSTRQGTNTEAFF	TGCGCCAGCAGCACGCGTCAGGGTACGAACACTGAAGCTTTCTTT
once	TRBJ1-1	TRBV7-6	NA	CASSLGIDRNTEAFF	TGTGCCAGCAGCTTAGGGATCGACAGGAACACTGAAGCTTTCTTT
NA	TRBJ1-2	TRBV27	NA	CASSDSANYGYTF	TGTGCCAGCAGCGACAGCGCTAACTATGGCTACACCTTC
NA	TRBJ2-1	TRBV27	TRBD2	CASSTSGRTYNEQFF	TGTGCCAGCAGCACTAGCGGGAGGACCTACAATGAGCAGTTCTTC
NA	TRBJ2-1	TRBV5-4	NA	CASSLEGGGTGEQFF	TGTGCCAGCAGCTTGGAGGGCGGCGGGACGGGCGAGCAGTTCTTC
NA	TRBJ2-2	TRBV5-1	NA	CASSGGQRAPLNTGELFF	TGCGCCAGCAGCGGCGGACAGCGCGCCCCCCTGAACACCGGGGAGCTGTTTTTT
NA	TRBJ1-5	TRBV24-1	NA	CATSDDGQPEGQPQHF	TGTGCCACCAGTGATGACGGACAGCCAGAGGGACAGCCCCAGCATTTT
NA	TRBJ2-1	TRBV18	NA	CASSPRQDYNEQFF	TGTGCCAGCTCACCGCGACAGGACTACAATGAGCAGTTCTTC
few	TRBJ2-1	TRBV6-2/TRBV6-3	TRBD2	CASSYAGTSGGSSYNEQFF	TGTGCCAGCAGTTACGCCGGGACTAGCGGGGGAAGCTCCTACAATGAGCAGTTCTTC
NA	TRBJ1-3	TRBV10-3	NA	CAISERLSGTGNTIYF	TGTGCCATCAGTGAGAGATTATCAGGGACTGGAAACACCATATATTTT
few	TRBJ2-5	TRBV5-4	TRBD2	CASSLSLLAGGETQYF	TGTGCCAGCAGCTTGTCCTTACTAGCGGGAGGAGAGACCCAGTACTTC
NA	TRBJ1-2	TRBV2	TRBD1	CASSEMEGAAGYTF	TGTGCCAGCAGTGAAATGGAGGGGGCGGCTGGCTACACCTTC
NA	TRBJ2-2	TRBV6-5	NA	CASRRSGTGELFF	TGTGCCAGCAGACGAAGCGGAACCGGGGAGCTGTTTTTT
NA	TRBJ2-5	TRBV4-2	TRBD2	CASSQNGGAGAETQYF	TGTGCCAGCAGCCAAAATGGGGGTGCGGGAGCGGAGACCCAGTACTTC
NA	TRBJ2-3	TRBV30	TRBD2	CAVSGGAGDTQYF	TGTGCCGTTAGCGGGGGGGCCGGAGATACGCAGTATTTT
NA	TRBJ1-3	TRBV19	NA	CASTRTTGNTIYF	TGTGCCAGTACTAGGACAACTGGAAACACCATATATTTT
NA	TRBJ1-5	TRBV27	NA	CASSLTGNQPQHF	TGTGCCAGCAGTTTAACGGGAAATCAGCCCCAGCATTTT
NA	TRBJ1-5	TRBV10-2	NA	CASSLQGPQQSPQHF	TGCGCCAGCAGTTTACAGGGACCCCAGCAGTCGCCCCAGCATTTT
NA	TRBJ2-3	TRBV2	NA	CASSEGDTDTQYF	TGTGCCAGCAGTGAGGGAGACACAGATACGCAGTATTTT
NA	TRBJ1-2	TRBV30	TRBD1	CAWSRQGVSYGYTF	TGTGCCTGGAGTCGACAGGGGGTGAGCTATGGCTACACCTTC
NA	TRBJ2-1	TRBV30	NA	CAWSRASVRGGEQFF	TGTGCCTGGAGTAGGGCTAGCGTGAGAGGAGGTGAGCAGTTCTTC
NA	TRBJ1-6	TRBV2	NA	CATLWEEFSPLHF	TGTGCCACGCTATGGGAGGAGTTTTCACCCCTCCACTTT
NA	TRBJ2-3	TRBV29-1	TRBD2	CSVEDPLAGGPDTQYF	TGCAGCGTTGAAGATCCGCTAGCGGGGGGGCCAGATACGCAGTATTTT
NA	TRBJ2-3	TRBV19	TRBD1	CASGEQGADTQYF	TGTGCCAGTGGGGAACAGGGGGCAGATACGCAGTATTTT
NA	TRBJ2-5	TRBV12-5	NA	CASARSSGETQYF	TGTGCTAGTGCGCGGAGTTCCGGAGAGACCCAGTACTTC
NA	TRBJ2-3	TRBV7-3	NA	CASSLSVGRTDTQYF	TGTGCCAGCAGCTTATCGGTGGGCCGCACAGATACGCAGTATTTT
NA	TRBJ2-2	TRBV2	NA	CASSEERPNTGELFF	TGTGCCAGCAGTGAAGAGCGACCTAACACCGGGGAGCTGTTTTTT
NA	TRBJ1-5	TRBV2	NA	CASSASGQSGQPQHF	TGTGCCAGCAGTGCGAGTGGGCAGTCAGGGCAGCCCCAGCATTTT
NA	TRBJ1-1	TRBV5-6	NA	CASSLRVGEAFF	TGTGCCAGCAGCCTGCGGGTGGGTGAAGCTTTCTTT
NA	TRBJ2-7	TRBV18	NA	CASSPPRGYSYEQYF	TGTGCCAGCTCACCACCGAGGGGGTACTCCTACGAGCAGTACTTC
NA	TRBJ2-7	TRBV30	NA	CAWSVNSYEQYF	TGTGCCTGGAGCGTTAACTCCTACGAGCAGTACTTC
NA	TRBJ1-5	TRBV7-8	TRBD1	CASSASSGQGRNQPQHF	TGTGCCAGCAGCGCGTCAAGTGGACAGGGGAGGAATCAGCCCCAGCATTTT
NA	TRBJ2-1	TRBV5-4	TRBD1	CASSFGQGAYNEQFF	TGTGCCAGCAGCTTCGGACAGGGGGCCTACAATGAGCAGTTCTTC
NA	TRBJ2-1	TRBV30	NA	CACRQVNNLF	TGTGCCTGTCGACAGGTTAATAATCTCTTC